Listed here are 27 T cell receptor beta chains from one sample, sequenced in a study of blood T cell repertoires in COVID-19. The method was immunoSEQ multiplex PCR; TCRdb's version includes in-frame clones alone and lacks a portion of them. Of approximately 120,000 clones listed, about 70% are singletons. The material sequenced was peripheral blood. The source is a man aged 55-75 years with acute or convalescent COVID-19.

This clone was counted a few times. The chain links TRBV6-2 or TRBV6-3 to TRBJ1-1, with TRBD1 matching over 10 bases. In germline, CDR1 is MNHEY, CDR2 SVGEGT. The V and J ends lost 6 bases and 5 bases, in that order; junction bases with no gene match: 3. CDR3 length equals 13 residues. The CDR3 DNA reads as TGTGCCAGCAGCCCGGACAGGGGGACTGAAGCTTTCTTT. Translation: CASSPDRGTEAFF.

V is TRBV6-5 and J is TRBJ1-1, with 7 bases matching TRBD1. CDR1 is MNHEY and CDR2 is SVGAGI in the germline V gene. The CDR3 has 13 residues. Trimming at V came to 6 bases and at J to 9 bases, leaving 10 bases not matched to a gene. The chain's CDR3 is CASRRTGDDKAFF. The CDR3 DNA sequence: TGTGCCAGCAGAAGAACAGGGGATGATAAAGCTTTCTTT.

This chain links TRBV7-2 with TRBJ2-2, with a possible D match to TRBD1 (6 bases). V dropped 5 bases and J dropped 3 bases, with 10 bases sitting between them. Germline CDR1 reads SGHTA; CDR2 reads FQGNSA. This CDR3 has 14 amino acids. CDR3: CASSPRQDTGELFF. The CDR3 coding sequence is TGTGCCAGCAGCCCTAGACAGGACACCGGGGAGCTGTTTTTT.

This clone was recorded only once. This chain links TRBV30 with TRBJ1-1; D might be TRBD1 (5 bases). Trimming shortened V by 4 bases and J by 7 bases, and 16 bases separated the two germline ends. This CDR3 comprises 13 residues. The germline V gene has CDR1 GTSNPN and CDR2 SVGIG (reference sequence). CDR3 loop: CAWTDTTANEAFF. Written as DNA, the CDR3 is TGTGCCTGGACGGACACGACAGCAAATGAAGCTTTCTTT.

This sequence joins TRBV3-1 (or the pseudogene TRBV3-2) and TRBJ1-2; the D gene is possibly TRBD1 (5 bases). The CDR3 contains 13 residues. Germline lookup yields CDR1 LGHDT and CDR2 YNNKEL (reference sequence). Trimming took off 1 base at V and 5 bases at J, with 8 bases between the two ends. CDR3 sequence: CASSQVGGYGYTF. The DNA of the CDR3 is TGTGCCAGCAGCCAAGTCGGGGGATATGGCTACACCTTC.

J is TRBJ1-1 and V is TRBV18; no firm D call. Germline CDR1 KGHSH, CDR2 LQKENI. This CDR3 has 18 amino acids. V was shortened by 2 bases and J by 3 bases, with 22 bases between the two germline ends. The CDR3 region is CASSPLAGVHNGDTEAFF. The CDR3 coding sequence is TGTGCCAGCTCACCATTGGCAGGTGTACACAACGGCGACACTGAAGCTTTCTTT.

This clone was seen more than once but under ten times. V and J are TRBV2 and TRBJ1-2; 9 nucleotides match TRBD1. The V gene's germline CDR1 is SNHLY and CDR2 FYNNEI. V lost 7 bases, J lost 4 bases, and 7 bases stayed unmatched. This CDR3 region has 14 residues. The CDR3 nucleotides read TGTGCCAGCACTCGGGACAGGGACTTCTATGGCTACACCTTC. Residues: CASTRDRDFYGYTF.

The chain links TRBV5-1 to TRBJ2-2; a weak D match, TRBD2 (7 bases). V shed 4 bases and J shed 5 bases, with 12 bases lying between them. The V gene's germline CDR1 is SGHRS and CDR2 YFSETQ. The length of the CDR3 is 14 residues. CDR3 DNA sequence: TGCGCCAGCAGCCCCGCGGGGGCAACCGGGGAGCTGTTTTTT. Translated, it gives CASSPAGATGELFF. Combining the CDR3 with reference TRBV5-1 and TRBJ2-2 gives the whole variable domain KAGVTQTPRYLIKTRGQQVTLSCSPISGHRSVSWYQQTPGQGLQFLFEYFSETQRNKGNFPGRFSGRQFSNSRSEMNVSTLELGDSALYLCASSPAGATGELFFGEGSRLTVL.

This clone was counted between two and nine times. The gene calls are TRBV19 and TRBJ2-2; TRBD2 is a possible D gene (6 bases). Germline loops: CDR1 LNHDA, CDR2 SQIVND (reference sequence). CDR3 size: 15 residues. V was pared by 1 base and J by 5 bases, with 11 bases between. Here the CDR3 reads CASSIVQTRTGELFF. As DNA, the CDR3 is TGTGCCAGTAGTATAGTCCAGACTAGGACCGGGGAGCTGTTTTTT.

V is TRBV20-1 and J is TRBJ1-2, with D unclear. Germline loops: CDR1 DFQATT, CDR2 SNEGSKA (reference sequence). This CDR3 spans 10 amino acids. Trimming left V 3 bases short and J 8 bases short, with 7 bases between. The CDR3, as DNA: TGCAGTGCTAGTGGCAGAGGCTACACCTTC. Its protein product is CSASGRGYTF.

This clone was counted only a few times. V is TRBV5-1 and J is TRBJ2-1, with 8 bases fitting TRBD2. The CDR3 has 14 residues. CDR1 and CDR2 (germline): SGHRS, YFSETQ. J lost 8 bases, V lost 7 bases, and 11 bases had no gene match. The CDR3 loop reads CASRRRGDLDEQFF. CDR3 nucleotides: TGCGCCAGCCGCCGGCGGGGGGATTTGGATGAGCAGTTCTTC.

This chain connects TRBV4-1 to TRBJ2-7, with 9 bases fitting TRBD1. This CDR3 has 15 amino acids. Germline CDR1 MGHRA, CDR2 YSYEKL. V was pared by 4 bases and J by 5 bases, with 9 bases of the junction left unmatched. The CDR3 bases are TGCGCCAGCAGCCGGGCCGGGACAGGGTTTGACGAGCAGTACTTC. Translating it yields CASSRAGTGFDEQYF.

This clone appeared once. The genes are TRBV12-5 and TRBJ2-1, with a possible D match to TRBD2 (5 bases). This CDR3 has 14 residues. Germline CDR1 LGHNT, CDR2 FRNRAP. V was shortened by 4 bases and J by 7 bases, with 14 bases between the two germline ends. The CDR3 spells CASGSWAGVNEQFF. The CDR3 nucleotides are TGTGCTAGTGGTTCATGGGCGGGCGTGAATGAGCAGTTCTTC.

This clone was counted between two and nine times. CDR3 DNA sequence: TGTGCCAGCAGTGTAAGCAGGCTCTCTGGGGCCAACGTCCTGACTTTC. This sequence encodes CASSVSRLSGANVLTF. V gene TRBV2 combines with J gene TRBJ2-6; unclear D gene. This CDR3 region has 16 residues. V was clipped by 4 bases and J by 0 bases, with 10 bases between them. Germline lookup yields CDR1 SNHLY and CDR2 FYNNEI.

The V call is TRBV5-1, the J call TRBJ1-6; tentative D call: TRBD1 (5 bases). Germline V gene sequence: CDR1 SGHRS, CDR2 YFSETQ. This CDR3 is 16 amino acids long. The V end was cut by 1 base, the J end by 7 bases, with 15 bases between. In DNA form, the CDR3 reads TGCGCCAGCAGCTTGTCCGGTTACCCAGGGAATTCACCCCTCCACTTT. Its protein product is CASSLSGYPGNSPLHF.

This clone was detected once. V gene TRBV30 combines with J gene TRBJ1-2, with D maybe TRBD1 (6 bases). The CDR3 runs to 15 residues. Germline CDR1 is GTSNPN and CDR2 is SVGIG (reference sequence). Trimming cost V 2 bases and J 4 bases, with 17 bases left between them. The CDR3 coding sequence is TGTGCCTGGAGTCCCCGGACAGCGAAACTCTATGGCTACACCTTC. This translates into CAWSPRTAKLYGYTF.

V is TRBV30 and J is TRBJ1-1, with a tentative D call TRBD1 (5 bases). Germline V gene data show CDR1 as GTSNPN and CDR2 as SVGIG (reference sequence). Trimming stripped 3 bases from V and 4 bases from J, with 18 bases between. The length of the CDR3 is 15 residues. CDR3 DNA: TGTGCCTGGAGAACCCCGACAGTTTGGGGCACTGAAGCTTTCTTT. Translated, it gives CAWRTPTVWGTEAFF.

The chain recombines TRBV5-6 with TRBJ2-7; no definite D call. The CDR3 loop spans 13 amino acids. Germline CDR1 and CDR2: SGHDT and YYEEEE. The V end was cut by 2 bases, the J end by 6 bases, with 12 bases between. CDR3 nucleotides: TGTGCCAGCAGCTTTGCCAGTCTCTCCGAGCAGTACTTC. This encodes CASSFASLSEQYF. The full variable domain, completed using reference TRBV5-6 and TRBJ2-7, is DAGVTQSPTHLIKTRGQQVTLRCSPKSGHDTVSWYQQALGQGPQFIFQYYEEEERQRGNFPDRFSGHQFPNYSSELNVNALLLGDSALYLCASSFASLSEQYFGPGTRLTVT.

This clone was seen more than once but under ten times. CDR3 bases: TGTGCCAGCAACATTAGGGGGAATGTACGAGGTGGCTACACCTTC. As protein: CASNIRGNVRGGYTF. The V call is TRBV7-9, the J call TRBJ1-2; tentative D call: TRBD1 (6 bases). Trimming removed 7 bases at V and 7 bases at J, with 22 bases between. Germline V lookup: CDR1 SEHNR, CDR2 FQNEAQ (reference sequence). The CDR3 is 15 amino acids. Using reference TRBV7-9 and TRBJ1-2 for the parts outside the CDR3, the full variable domain is DTGVSQNPRHKITKRGQNVTFRCDPISEHNRLYWYRQTLGQGPEFLTYFQNEAQLEKSRLLSDRFSAERPKGSFSTLEIQRTEQGDSAMYLCASNIRGNVRGGYTFGSGTRLTVV.

The chain combines TRBV5-1 with TRBJ2-7; 10 nucleotides agree with TRBD2. The germline CDR1 and CDR2 sequences are SGHRS and YFSETQ. The CDR3 is 15 amino acids. V lost 0 bases and J lost 2; bases outside the gene matches: 2. Here the CDR3 DNA reads TGCGCCAGCAGCTTGGGGCTAGCGGGGGCCTACGAGCAGTACTTC. It translates to CASSLGLAGAYEQYF.

This chain connects TRBV5-1 to TRBJ1-1, with 7 bases matching TRBD1. Per germline, CDR1 SGHRS and CDR2 YFSETQ. The CDR3 length is 13 residues. V trimming: 4 bases; J trimming: 4 bases; junction bases outside the gene matches: 4. The CDR3 region has the DNA TGCGCCAGCAGCCAGGCAGGGGGCACTGAAGCTTTCTTT. The encoded protein is CASSQAGGTEAFF.

The chain has TRBV5-1 and TRBJ2-7; 10 bases align to TRBD2. Per germline, CDR1 SGHRS and CDR2 YFSETQ. The CDR3 has 14 residues. V lost 7 bases, J lost 2 bases, and 6 bases stayed unmatched. The CDR3 DNA reads TGCGCCAGCGCCACTAGCGGGGACACCTACGAGCAGTACTTC. The encoded protein is CASATSGDTYEQYF. The whole variable domain, remainder taken from reference TRBV5-1 and TRBJ2-7, is KAGVTQTPRYLIKTRGQQVTLSCSPISGHRSVSWYQQTPGQGLQFLFEYFSETQRNKGNFPGRFSGRQFSNSRSEMNVSTLELGDSALYLCASATSGDTYEQYFGPGTRLTVT.

The chain couples TRBV2 to TRBJ2-2; 9 nucleotides align to TRBD1. Germline trimming cut 6 bases from V and 4 bases from J; bases unmatched to any gene: 9. CDR3 length: 16 residues. Per germline, CDR1 SNHLY and CDR2 FYNNEI. DNA of the CDR3: TGTGCCAGCAGAAGGGGACAGGGTGAGAGCACCGGGGAGCTGTTTTTT. Translation gives CASRRGQGESTGELFF.

This clone was seen a handful of times. J is TRBJ1-5 and V is TRBV4-2; no reliable D call. V lost 2 bases and J lost 0, with 8 bases in between. The CDR3 contains 15 residues. The germline gives CDR1 LGHNA, CDR2 YNFKEQ. CDR3 loop: CASSQHEDSNQPQHF. CDR3 bases: TGTGCCAGCAGCCAACACGAGGATAGCAATCAGCCCCAGCATTTT.

J is TRBJ1-4 and V is TRBV25-1; TRBD1 matches 7 bases. Germline CDR1 reads MGHDK; CDR2 reads SYGVNS. The CDR3 length is 15 residues. With 2 bases clipped from V and 8 bases from J, the junction kept 8 bases outside the gene matches. CDR3 loop: CASSEPRGRGEKLFF. CDR3 sequence (DNA): TGTGCCAGCAGTGAACCGAGGGGGCGAGGCGAAAAACTGTTTTTT.

The chain uses TRBV24-1 and TRBJ2-1, with 8 bases that match TRBD2. Germline-derived CDR1 and CDR2 are KGHDR and SFDVKD. V dropped 5 bases and J dropped 0; count of bases not matched to a gene: 5. The CDR3 is made up of 16 amino acids. CDR3 nucleotides: TGTGCCACCAGTGGTTTACTAGCGGCCTCCTACAATGAGCAGTTCTTC. Translation gives CATSGLLAASYNEQFF.

The V and J genes are TRBV6-1 and TRBJ1-1; TRBD1 might be the D (6 bases). V was clipped by 2 bases and J by 0 bases, with 13 bases between them. CDR1 and CDR2 (germline): MNHNS, SASEGT. The CDR3 runs to 16 residues. CDR3 nucleotide sequence: TGTGCCAGCAGTGAACCGGGACACCCTATGAACACTGAAGCTTTCTTT. Its translation is CASSEPGHPMNTEAFF.